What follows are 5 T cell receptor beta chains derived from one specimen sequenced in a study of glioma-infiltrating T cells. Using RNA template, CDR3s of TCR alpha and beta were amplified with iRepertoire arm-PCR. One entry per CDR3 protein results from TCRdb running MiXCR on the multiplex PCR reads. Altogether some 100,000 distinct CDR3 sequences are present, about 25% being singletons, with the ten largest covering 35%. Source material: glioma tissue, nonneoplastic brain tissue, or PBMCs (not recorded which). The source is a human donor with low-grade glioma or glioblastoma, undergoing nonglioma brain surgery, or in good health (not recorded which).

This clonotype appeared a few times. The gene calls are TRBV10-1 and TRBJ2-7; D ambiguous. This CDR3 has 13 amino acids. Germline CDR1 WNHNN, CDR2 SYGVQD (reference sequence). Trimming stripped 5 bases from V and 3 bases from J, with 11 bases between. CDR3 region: CASSPRNVYEQYF. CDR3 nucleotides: TGCGCCAGCAGTCCAAGAAATGTCTACGAGCAGTACTTC.

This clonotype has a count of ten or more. The CDR3: CASSAQGGSNQPQHF. Written as DNA, the CDR3 is TGTGCCAGTAGTGCCCAGGGGGGTAGTAATCAGCCCCAGCATTTT. The chain combines TRBV19 with TRBJ1-5; TRBD1 aligns across 7 bases. Looked up from germline, CDR1 is LNHDA and CDR2 is SQIVND (reference sequence). This CDR3 is 15 amino acids long. J was trimmed by 4 bases and V by 5 bases; bases with no gene match: 8.

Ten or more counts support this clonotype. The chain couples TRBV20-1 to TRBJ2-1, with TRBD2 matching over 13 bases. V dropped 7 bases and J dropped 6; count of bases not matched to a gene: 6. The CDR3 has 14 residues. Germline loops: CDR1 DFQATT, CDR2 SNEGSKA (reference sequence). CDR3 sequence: CSVWTSGSLNEQFF. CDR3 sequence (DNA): TGCAGTGTTTGGACTAGCGGGAGCCTCAATGAGCAGTTCTTC.

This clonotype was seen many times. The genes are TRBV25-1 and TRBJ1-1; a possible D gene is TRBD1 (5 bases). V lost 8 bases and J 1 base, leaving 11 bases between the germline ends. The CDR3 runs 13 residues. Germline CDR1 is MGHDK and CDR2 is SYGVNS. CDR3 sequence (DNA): TGTGCCAGCGGCAGGGTGGGGAACACTGAAGCTTTCTTT. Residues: CASGRVGNTEAFF.

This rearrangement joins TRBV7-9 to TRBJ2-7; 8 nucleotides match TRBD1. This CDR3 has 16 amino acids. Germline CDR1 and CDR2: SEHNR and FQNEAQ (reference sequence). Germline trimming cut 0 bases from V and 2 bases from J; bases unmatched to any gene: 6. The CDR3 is CASSLADMTGAYEQYF. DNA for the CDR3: TGTGCCAGCAGCTTAGCAGACATGACAGGGGCCTACGAGCAGTACTTC.